These T cell receptor beta chains were read from a single sample in a study of PD-1 blockade in classical Hodgkin lymphoma. The data were produced by immunoSEQ multiplex PCR, yet TCRdb's version contains in-frame clones alone and is incomplete. The sample yields around 58,000 clones, roughly nine tenths seen once. The sequenced sample was peripheral blood mononuclear cells (PBMCs), obtained at baseline. The receptors here all came from a human donor with classical Hodgkin lymphoma. CDR3s include the opening cysteine and the closing phenylalanine or tryptophan. A D gene is named only where the DNA matches it firmly. Size values are once, few and many counts, or a class for expanded clones, and some rows have none.

d_gene: TRBD1; abundance: NA; j_gene: TRBJ1-1; v_gene: TRBV5-1; CDR3aa: CASSLDRGQLTEAFF; CDR3nt: TGCGCCAGCAGCTTGGACCGGGGACAGCTCACTGAAGCTTTCTTT
d_gene: NA; abundance: NA; j_gene: TRBJ1-3; v_gene: TRBV30; CDR3aa: CAWRLGSLSGNTIYF; CDR3nt: TGTGCCTGGAGATTAGGGAGTCTCTCTGGAAACACCATATATTTT
d_gene: NA; abundance: NA; j_gene: TRBJ2-7; v_gene: TRBV5-6; CDR3aa: CASSLDTFYEQYF; CDR3nt: TGTGCCAGCAGCCTTGACACCTTCTACGAGCAGTACTTC
d_gene: NA; abundance: NA; j_gene: TRBJ2-5; v_gene: TRBV6-5; CDR3aa: CASSWSGMRETQYF; CDR3nt: TGTGCCAGCAGTTGGTCCGGGATGCGGGAGACCCAGTACTTC
d_gene: TRBD1; abundance: few; j_gene: TRBJ1-4; v_gene: TRBV7-9; CDR3aa: CASSPGGWARNEKLFF; CDR3nt: TGTGCCAGCAGCCCAGGGGGTTGGGCAAGGAATGAAAAACTGTTTTTT
d_gene: NA; abundance: NA; j_gene: TRBJ2-1; v_gene: TRBV9; CDR3aa: CASSGEGDFLNEQFF; CDR3nt: TGTGCCAGCAGCGGCGAGGGGGACTTCCTCAATGAGCAGTTCTTC
d_gene: NA; abundance: once; j_gene: TRBJ2-5; v_gene: TRBV6-5; CDR3aa: CASGRETQYF; CDR3nt: TGTGCCAGCGGGAGGGAGACCCAGTACTTC
d_gene: NA; abundance: NA; j_gene: TRBJ2-7; v_gene: TRBV15; CDR3aa: CATSRDAGLSYYEQYF; CDR3nt: TGTGCCACCAGCAGAGATGCGGGCCTCTCCTACTACGAGCAGTACTTC
d_gene: NA; abundance: NA; j_gene: TRBJ2-3; v_gene: TRBV9; CDR3aa: CASSVRGAVTDTQYF; CDR3nt: TGTGCCAGCAGCGTACGGGGGGCCGTCACAGATACGCAGTATTTT
d_gene: TRBD2; abundance: NA; j_gene: TRBJ2-7; v_gene: TRBV5-1; CDR3aa: CASSLATSGRGEQYF; CDR3nt: TGCGCCAGCAGCTTGGCTACTAGCGGGAGAGGTGAGCAGTACTTC
d_gene: NA; abundance: NA; j_gene: TRBJ2-7; v_gene: TRBV6-5; CDR3aa: CASSHYEQYF; CDR3nt: TGTGCCAGCAGTCACTACGAGCAGTACTTC
d_gene: NA; abundance: NA; j_gene: TRBJ2-5; v_gene: TRBV20-1; CDR3aa: CSARGVETQYF; CDR3nt: TGCAGTGCTAGAGGTGTGGAGACCCAGTACTTC
d_gene: NA; abundance: once; j_gene: TRBJ1-2; v_gene: TRBV28; CDR3aa: CASSLVGHYGYTF; CDR3nt: TGTGCCAGCAGTTTGGTAGGCCACTATGGCTACACCTTC
d_gene: TRBD1; abundance: NA; j_gene: TRBJ2-3; v_gene: TRBV28; CDR3aa: CGTGPLTDTQYF; CDR3nt: TGTGGGACAGGACCGCTCACAGATACGCAGTATTTT
d_gene: TRBD1; abundance: NA; j_gene: TRBJ1-1; v_gene: TRBV6-5; CDR3aa: CASSTGGVTEAFF; CDR3nt: TGTGCCAGCAGTACAGGGGGCGTCACTGAAGCTTTCTTT
d_gene: NA; abundance: NA; j_gene: TRBJ1-5; v_gene: TRBV6-6; CDR3aa: CASSYTPPPQHF; CDR3nt: TGTGCCAGCAGTTACACCCCGCCGCCCCAGCATTTT